This section outlines one TCR beta chain sequence together with its context. Its specificity is not known. This specimen belongs to a study of shared clonotypes between healthy human individuals. Study-level points and caveats: Depth of sequencing was expected to influence donor clonotype sharing. There were few donors, and this limited the genetic and exposure-history diversity represented.

Germline lookup yields CDR1 MNHEY and CDR2 SMNVEV (reference sequence). The CDR3 covers 15 residues. Trimming pared 5 bases from V and 3 bases from J, leaving 14 bases between. This was a deep-level run. Each subset's genomic DNA was split evenly across several immunoSEQ plates. Assay used: immunoSEQ multiplex PCR; TCRdb lists only in-frame clones, some missing. The sample has a few hundred thousand clones; approximately 77% are singletons. The receptor's source is a woman in her forties in good health. Some clones in this sample may be carry-over from other donors' samples. Sequencing was carried out using PBMCs. The rearrangement uses TRBV27 and TRBJ1-5; a weak D match, TRBD1 (5 bases). The chain's CDR3 is CASSPQATINQPQHF. The CDR3 region has the DNA TGTGCCAGCAGTCCACAGGCAACGATCAATCAGCCCCAGCATTTT.